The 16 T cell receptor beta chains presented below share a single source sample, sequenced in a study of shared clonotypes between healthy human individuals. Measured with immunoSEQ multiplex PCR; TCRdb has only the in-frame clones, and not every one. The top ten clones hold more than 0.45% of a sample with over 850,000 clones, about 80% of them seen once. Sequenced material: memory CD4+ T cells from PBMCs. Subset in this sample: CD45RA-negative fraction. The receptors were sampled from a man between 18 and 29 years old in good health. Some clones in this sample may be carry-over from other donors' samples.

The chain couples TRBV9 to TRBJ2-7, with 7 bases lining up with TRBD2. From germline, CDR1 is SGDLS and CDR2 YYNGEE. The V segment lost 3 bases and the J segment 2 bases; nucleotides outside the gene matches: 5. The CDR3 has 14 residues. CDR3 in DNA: TGTGCCAGCAGCGCCACCGGGACTACCTACGAGCAGTACTTC. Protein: CASSATGTTYEQYF.

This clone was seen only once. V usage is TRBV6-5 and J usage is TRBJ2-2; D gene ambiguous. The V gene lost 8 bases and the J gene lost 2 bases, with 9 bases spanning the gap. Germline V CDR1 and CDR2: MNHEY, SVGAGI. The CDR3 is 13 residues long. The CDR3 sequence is CASHSTNTGELFF. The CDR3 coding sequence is TGTGCCAGCCATTCAACAAACACCGGGGAGCTGTTTTTT.

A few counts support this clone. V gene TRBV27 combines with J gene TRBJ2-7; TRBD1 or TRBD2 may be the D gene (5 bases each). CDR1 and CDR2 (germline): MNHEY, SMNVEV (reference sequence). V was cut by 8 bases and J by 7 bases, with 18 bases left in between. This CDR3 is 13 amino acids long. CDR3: CASHRDGGYEQYF. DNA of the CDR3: TGTGCCAGCCACCGGGACGGTGGTTATGAGCAGTACTTC.

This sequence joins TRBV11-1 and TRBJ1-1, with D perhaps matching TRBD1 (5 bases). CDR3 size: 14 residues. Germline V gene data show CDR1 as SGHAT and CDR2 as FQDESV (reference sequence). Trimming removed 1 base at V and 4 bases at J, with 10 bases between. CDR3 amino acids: CASSLGGSVTEAFF. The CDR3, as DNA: TGTGCCAGCAGCTTAGGGGGGTCGGTCACTGAAGCTTTCTTT.

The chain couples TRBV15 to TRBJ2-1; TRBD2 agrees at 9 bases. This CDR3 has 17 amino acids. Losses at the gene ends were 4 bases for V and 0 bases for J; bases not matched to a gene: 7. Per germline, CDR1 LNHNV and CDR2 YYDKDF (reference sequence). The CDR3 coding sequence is TGTGCCACCAGCAAGCGCGGGAGGGCTAGCTCCTACAATGAGCAGTTCTTC. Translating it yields CATSKRGRASSYNEQFF. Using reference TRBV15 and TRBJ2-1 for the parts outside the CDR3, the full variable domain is DAMVIQNPRYQVTQFGKPVTLSCSQTLNHNVMYWYQQKSSQAPKLLFHYYDKDFNNEADTPDNFQSRRPNTSFCFLDIRSPGLGDTAMYLCATSKRGRASSYNEQFFGPGTRLTVL.

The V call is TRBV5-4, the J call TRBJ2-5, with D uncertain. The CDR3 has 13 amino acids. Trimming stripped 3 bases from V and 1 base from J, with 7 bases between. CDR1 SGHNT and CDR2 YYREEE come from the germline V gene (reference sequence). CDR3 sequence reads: CASSYGPQETQYF. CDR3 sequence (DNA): TGTGCCAGCAGCTATGGACCCCAAGAGACCCAGTACTTC.

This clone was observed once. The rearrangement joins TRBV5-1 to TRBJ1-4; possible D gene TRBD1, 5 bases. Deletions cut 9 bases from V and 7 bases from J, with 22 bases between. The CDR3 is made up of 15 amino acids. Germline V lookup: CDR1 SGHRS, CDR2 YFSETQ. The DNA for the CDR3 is TGCGCCACCTCGAACGGGGGGACTCAAAGTGAAAAACTGTTTTTT. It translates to CATSNGGTQSEKLFF.

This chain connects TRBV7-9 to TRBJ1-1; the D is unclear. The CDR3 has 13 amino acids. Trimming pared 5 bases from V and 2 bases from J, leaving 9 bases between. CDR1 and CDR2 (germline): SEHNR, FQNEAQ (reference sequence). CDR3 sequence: CASSPSVNTEAFF. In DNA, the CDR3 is TGTGCCAGCAGCCCATCCGTTAACACTGAAGCTTTCTTT.

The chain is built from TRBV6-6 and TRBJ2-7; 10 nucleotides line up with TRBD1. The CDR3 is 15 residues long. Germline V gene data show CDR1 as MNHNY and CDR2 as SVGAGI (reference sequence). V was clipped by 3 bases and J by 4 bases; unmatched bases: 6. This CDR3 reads CASSYGGTGVYEQYF. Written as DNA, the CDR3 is TGTGCCAGCAGTTATGGCGGGACAGGGGTTTACGAGCAGTACTTC.

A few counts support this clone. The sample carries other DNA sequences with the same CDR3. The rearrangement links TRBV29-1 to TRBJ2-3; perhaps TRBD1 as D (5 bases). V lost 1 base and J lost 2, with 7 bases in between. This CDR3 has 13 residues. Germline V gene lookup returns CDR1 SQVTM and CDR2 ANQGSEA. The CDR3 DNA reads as TGCAGCGTTGAAGGACAGTACACAGATACGCAGTATTTT. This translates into CSVEGQYTDTQYF.

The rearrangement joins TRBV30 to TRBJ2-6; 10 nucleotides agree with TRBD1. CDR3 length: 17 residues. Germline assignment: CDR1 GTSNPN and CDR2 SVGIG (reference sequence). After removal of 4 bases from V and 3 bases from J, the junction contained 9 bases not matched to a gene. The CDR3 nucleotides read TGTGCCTGGATGGGACAGGGGCGGTCGGTTGGGGCCAACGTCCTGACTTTC. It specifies CAWMGQGRSVGANVLTF.

CDR3 loop: CASRGDRGRQPQHF. The CDR3 DNA reads as TGTGCCAGCAGGGGGGACAGGGGGCGACAGCCCCAGCATTTT. V usage is TRBV6-6 and J usage is TRBJ1-5; 12 bases line up with TRBD1. Germline V gene lookup returns CDR1 MNHNY and CDR2 SVGAGI (reference sequence). The CDR3 is 14 amino acids. V lost 6 bases to trimming and J lost 7 bases; unmatched junction nucleotides: 4.

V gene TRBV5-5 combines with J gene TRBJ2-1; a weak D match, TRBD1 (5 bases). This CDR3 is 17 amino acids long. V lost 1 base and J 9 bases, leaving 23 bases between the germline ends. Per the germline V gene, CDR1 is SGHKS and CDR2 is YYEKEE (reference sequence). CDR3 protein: CASSLMAGLGSRSEQFF. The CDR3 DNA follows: TGTGCCAGCAGCTTGATGGCAGGGTTGGGCAGCCGGAGTGAGCAGTTCTTC.

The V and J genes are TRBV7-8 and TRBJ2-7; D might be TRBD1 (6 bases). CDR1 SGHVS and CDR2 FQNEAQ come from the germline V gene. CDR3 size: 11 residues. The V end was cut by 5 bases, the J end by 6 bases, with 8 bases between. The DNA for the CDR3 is TGTGCCAGCAGCCCCAGGGGCGAGCAGTACTTC. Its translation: CASSPRGEQYF.

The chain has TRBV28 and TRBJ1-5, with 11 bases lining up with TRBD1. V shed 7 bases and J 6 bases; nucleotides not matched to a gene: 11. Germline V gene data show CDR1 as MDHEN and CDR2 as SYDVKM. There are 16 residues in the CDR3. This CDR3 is CASTTGQGAWGQPQHF. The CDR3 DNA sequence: TGTGCCAGCACCACCGGACAGGGGGCGTGGGGTCAGCCCCAGCATTTT.

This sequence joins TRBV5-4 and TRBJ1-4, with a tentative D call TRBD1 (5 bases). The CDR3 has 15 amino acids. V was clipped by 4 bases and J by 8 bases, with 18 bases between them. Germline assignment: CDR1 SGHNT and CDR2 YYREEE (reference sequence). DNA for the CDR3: TGTGCCAGCAGCCCTGGGGCTGGGCAGGGAGAAAAACTGTTTTTT. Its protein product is CASSPGAGQGEKLFF.